Here is one TCR beta chain with its context. The data are from a study of blood T cell repertoires in COVID-19. Study-wide context: COVID-19 samples from acute and convalescent phases originated in the United States, Italy and Spain. T cells, B-cell-depleted T cells, or PBMCs supplied cDNA or gDNA.

Original data processing: Estimated nucleated cell counts came from reference gene primer amplification. Assay used: immunoSEQ multiplex PCR; TCRdb lists only in-frame clones, some missing. V and J calls and clone size are copied from that table; D and trimming were computed from the DNA. The sample shows approximately 220,000 clones, around 84% of them seen only once. The CDR3 runs to 16 residues. Per the germline V gene, CDR1 is SEHNR and CDR2 is FQNEAQ (reference sequence). The V gene end was trimmed by 3 bases and the J gene end by 7 bases; junction bases not matched to a gene: 12. This TCR was sampled from a woman between 55 and 75 years old who had recovered from COVID-19. Sequencing was performed on peripheral blood. The chain carries TRBV7-9 and TRBJ1-2; 9 bases align to TRBD1. Here the CDR3 reads CASSFPGTGWDGGYTF. In DNA, the CDR3 is TGTGCCAGCAGCTTCCCCGGGACAGGGTGGGACGGTGGCTACACCTTC. The variable domain in full, with the rest retrieved from reference TRBV7-9 and TRBJ1-2, is DTGVSQNPRHKITKRGQNVTFRCDPISEHNRLYWYRQTLGQGPEFLTYFQNEAQLEKSRLLSDRFSAERPKGSFSTLEIQRTEQGDSAMYLCASSFPGTGWDGGYTFGSGTRLTVV.